A single sample gave rise to the 6 T cell receptor beta chains below, sequenced in a study of blood T cell repertoires in COVID-19. TCRdb's table, derived via immunoSEQ multiplex PCR, lists solely in-frame clones and lacks some. The repertoire consists of about 160,000 clones, with about 89% occurring once and the leading ten covering roughly 6.1%. The sequenced material came from peripheral blood. These receptors originate from a man older than 75 with acute or convalescent COVID-19.

The CDR3 DNA reads TGTGCCAGCAAGCTACCGGGAAACTACAATGAGCAGTTCTTC. Translation: CASKLPGNYNEQFF. The chain recombines TRBV2 with TRBJ2-1; weak D call: TRBD2 (5 bases). Germline V lookup: CDR1 SNHLY, CDR2 FYNNEI. The CDR3 is 14 residues long. The V and J ends lost 7 bases and 3 bases respectively, with 13 bases between them.

This rearrangement joins TRBV6-6 to TRBJ1-4; D is perhaps TRBD1 (5 bases). Germline V CDR1 and CDR2: MNHNY, SVGAGI (reference sequence). Trimming removed 6 bases at V and 6 bases at J, with 20 bases between. The CDR3 has 16 residues. CDR3 nucleotide sequence: TGTGCCAGCAGCCGGGGGTTAAGTTACGGAGATGAAAAACTGTTTTTT. This gives the protein CASSRGLSYGDEKLFF.

The rearrangement joins TRBV5-1 to TRBJ2-3; possible D gene TRBD1, 6 bases. The V end lost 6 bases, the J end lost 6 bases, and 14 bases lay between the germline ends. CDR3 length: 13 residues. The germline V gene has CDR1 SGHRS and CDR2 YFSETQ. The CDR3 sequence: CASTRDTSDTQYF. Here the CDR3 DNA reads TGCGCCAGCACCCGGGACACTTCGGATACGCAGTATTTT.

The chain links TRBV28 to TRBJ2-7; 10 nucleotides match TRBD2. Germline values: CDR1 MDHEN, CDR2 SYDVKM. This CDR3 has 15 residues. V lost 7 bases to trimming and J lost 4 bases; unmatched junction nucleotides: 10. CDR3 sequence: CASTLGVAGGYEQYF. The CDR3 DNA reads as TGTGCCAGCACCTTAGGAGTAGCGGGAGGATACGAGCAGTACTTC.

This chain joins TRBV5-8 and TRBJ1-1; perhaps TRBD1 as D (5 bases). The CDR3 loop spans 14 amino acids. V gave up 2 bases and J gave up 10 bases, with 18 bases separating them. Germline loops: CDR1 SGHTS, CDR2 YDEGEE. The CDR3 protein is CASSFQGRAFAAFF. Here the CDR3 DNA reads TGTGCCAGCAGCTTTCAGGGCAGGGCATTCGCAGCTTTCTTT.

The V call is TRBV18, the J call TRBJ1-1; weak D call: TRBD1 (5 bases). Deletions cut 4 bases from V and 3 bases from J, with 6 bases between. Per the germline V gene, CDR1 is KGHSH and CDR2 is LQKENI. This CDR3 region has 12 residues. Here the CDR3 DNA reads TGTGCCAGCTCACAGGGGTACACTGAAGCTTTCTTT. Encoded protein: CASSQGYTEAFF.